This passage covers 21 T cell receptor beta chains from one sample sequenced in a study of beta chain features in type 1 diabetes. The study's findings and limits: Type 1 diabetes patients showed a moderate but significant shortening of TCRB CDR3s in all four CD4+ subsets.

Expressed TCRB transcripts were sequenced after all isolated RNA was converted to cDNA. Method: immunoSEQ multiplex PCR; TCRdb's copy keeps in-frame clones and lacks some. The table lists a few hundred thousand clones, over 10% of them singletons. The antigens for these receptors are not known. The sequenced sample consisted of naive CD4+ T cells from blood. The receptors here all came from a woman aged 18-29 years with type 1 diabetes.

The chain combines TRBV12-5 with TRBJ1-2; a weak D match, TRBD1 (6 bases). This CDR3 has 14 residues. V shed 9 bases and J shed 4 bases, with 18 bases lying between them. Germline-derived CDR1 and CDR2 are LGHNT and FRNRAP. The CDR3 coding sequence is TGTGCTAGGTACCAGGACAGTCCAACCTATGGCTACACCTTC. It codes for CARYQDSPTYGYTF.

This clone was found a few times. This sequence joins TRBV5-4 and TRBJ2-3, with a possible D match to TRBD2 (6 bases). The CDR3 runs 14 residues. V shed 4 bases and J shed 0 bases, with 9 bases lying between them. The germline V gene encodes CDR1 SGHNT and CDR2 YYREEE (reference sequence). The CDR3 loop reads CASSPAGSTDTQYF. The CDR3 nucleotides are TGTGCCAGCAGCCCTGCGGGGAGCACAGATACGCAGTATTTT.

The genes are TRBV7-6 and TRBJ2-3; the D gene is possibly TRBD2 (5 bases). The ends were cut back, 6 bases at V and 3 bases at J, with 16 bases in the middle. CDR3 length: 15 residues. Germline V gene data show CDR1 as SGHVS and CDR2 as FNYEAQ. The CDR3 protein is CASRLSLAVTDTQYF. The DNA of the CDR3 is TGTGCCAGCAGGCTCAGTCTAGCAGTTACAGATACGCAGTATTTT.

There are a few counts of this clone. The chain combines TRBV18 with TRBJ2-1; D might be TRBD2 (5 bases). This CDR3 comprises 12 residues. Germline V gene lookup returns CDR1 KGHSH and CDR2 LQKENI. V lost 2 bases and J lost 7, with 6 bases in between. This CDR3 is CASSPGSNEQFF. CDR3 bases: TGTGCCAGCTCACCAGGGAGTAATGAGCAGTTCTTC.

The CDR3 nucleotides read TGTGCCAGCACCCAGGGCTACGAGCAGTACTTC. Translated, it gives CASTQGYEQYF. The chain is built from TRBV6-5 and TRBJ2-7; perhaps TRBD1 as D (5 bases). The CDR3 is made up of 11 amino acids. The V end was cut by 7 bases, the J end by 3 bases, with 7 bases between. Germline V gene data show CDR1 as MNHEY and CDR2 as SVGAGI.

The table lists this clone with a few counts. The chain employs TRBV14 and TRBJ2-1; a possible D gene is TRBD2 (5 bases). CDR1 is SGHDN, CDR2 FVKESK, per germline. Deletions cut 3 bases from V and 15 bases from J, with 12 bases between. This CDR3 region has 11 residues. The CDR3 is CASSHSESGFF. In DNA form, the CDR3 reads TGTGCCAGCAGCCATAGCGAAAGTGGGTTCTTC.

This clone has more than one count but fewer than ten. The chain is built from TRBV7-9 and TRBJ2-5; a weak D match, TRBD2 (7 bases). This CDR3 has 15 amino acids. V lost 3 bases and J lost 4, with 15 bases in between. Germline values: CDR1 SEHNR, CDR2 FQNEAQ (reference sequence). The CDR3 DNA follows: TGTGCCAGCAGCTTGGAGGGGGGGCGTCGAGAGACCCAGTACTTC. Encoded protein: CASSLEGGRRETQYF.

The table lists this clone with a few counts. This chain connects TRBV9 to TRBJ2-1; 7 bases map to TRBD2. Unmatched junction bases numbered 4, after V lost 3 bases and J lost 4 bases. Germline V CDR1 and CDR2: SGDLS, YYNGEE. CDR3 size: 14 residues. For the CDR3, the DNA is TGTGCCAGCAGCGCCGGGACTACATACAATGAGCAGTTCTTC. Amino acid sequence: CASSAGTTYNEQFF.

The chain uses TRBV2 and TRBJ2-1, with 12 bases aligning to TRBD2. CDR1 SNHLY and CDR2 FYNNEI come from the germline V gene. V was pared by 5 bases and J by 5 bases, with 10 bases of the junction left unmatched. The CDR3 consists of 17 residues. The CDR3 coding sequence is TGTGCCAGCAGTCGTACCGGTGGACTAGCGGGGAACAATGAGCAGTTCTTC. Encoded protein: CASSRTGGLAGNNEQFF. The full variable domain, rest sourced from reference TRBV2 and TRBJ2-1, is EPEVTQTPSHQVTQMGQEVILRCVPISNHLYFYWYRQILGQKVEFLVSFYNNEISEKSEIFDDQFSVERPDGSNFTLKIRSTKLEDSAMYFCASSRTGGLAGNNEQFFGPGTRLTVL.

This clone turned up a few times. The gene calls are TRBV6-1 and TRBJ1-1, with a tentative D call TRBD1 (5 bases). Germline V CDR1 and CDR2: MNHNS, SASEGT. The CDR3 is 15 amino acids. V lost 10 bases, J lost 2 bases, and 20 bases lay in between. The CDR3, as DNA: TGTGCCAACTCAAGGGCAGGGCCTGGAAACACTGAAGCTTTCTTT. This codes for CANSRAGPGNTEAFF.

The chain recombines TRBV5-4 with TRBJ2-2; D is ambiguous. The V end was cut by 2 bases, the J end by 6 bases, with 11 bases between. The CDR3 contains 14 residues. Looked up from germline, CDR1 is SGHNT and CDR2 is YYREEE (reference sequence). CDR3: CASSFWARPGELFF. The CDR3 DNA reads as TGTGCCAGCAGCTTTTGGGCGCGACCCGGGGAGCTGTTTTTT.

This clone was counted a few times. The chain carries TRBV6-5 and TRBJ2-7, with 7 nucleotides matching TRBD2. Germline-derived CDR1 and CDR2 are MNHEY and SVGAGI. The CDR3 has 13 residues. Losses at the gene ends were 10 bases for V and 3 bases for J; bases not matched to a gene: 9. CDR3: CATNGGNIYEQYF. In nucleotides, the CDR3 is TGTGCCACCAACGGGGGGAATATCTACGAGCAGTACTTC.

This clone appeared a few times. The chain carries TRBV28 and TRBJ2-5; maybe TRBD2 (6 bases). CDR1 is MDHEN, CDR2 SYDVKM, per germline. Trimming pared 8 bases from V and 6 bases from J, leaving 22 bases between. The CDR3 length is 15 residues. CDR3 nucleotide sequence: TGTGCCAGCTCTGAAGGAGGGTCTGTCCTAAAGACCCAGTACTTC. Translated, it gives CASSEGGSVLKTQYF.

V usage is TRBV19 and J usage is TRBJ1-1; possibly TRBD1 for D (5 bases). Trimming took 6 bases from V and 1 from J, leaving 12 bases between them. This CDR3 has 14 residues. Germline values: CDR1 LNHDA, CDR2 SQIVND (reference sequence). The CDR3 coding sequence is TGTGCCAGTAGCCCACAGGTCAAGAACACTGAAGCTTTCTTT. It codes for CASSPQVKNTEAFF.

This clone was picked up a small number of times. The rearrangement uses TRBV11-1 and TRBJ2-3; no firm D call. The CDR3 sequence is 12 residues long. The V and J ends lost 5 bases and 4 bases respectively, with 7 bases between them. Germline loops: CDR1 SGHAT, CDR2 FQDESV (reference sequence). CDR3 sequence (DNA): TGTGCCAGCAGCCGTAGTCCAGATACGCAGTATTTT. The encoded protein is CASSRSPDTQYF.

This chain connects TRBV5-1 to TRBJ2-1; D might be TRBD2 (6 bases). V dropped 7 bases and J dropped 6 bases, with 14 bases sitting between them. Germline-derived CDR1 and CDR2 are SGHRS and YFSETQ. The CDR3 contains 13 residues. For the CDR3, the DNA is TGCGCCAGCGGCGGGGTACGGGGCAATGAGCAGTTCTTC. It is translated as CASGGVRGNEQFF. Full variable domain (outside the CDR3, taken from reference TRBV5-1 and TRBJ2-1): KAGVTQTPRYLIKTRGQQVTLSCSPISGHRSVSWYQQTPGQGLQFLFEYFSETQRNKGNFPGRFSGRQFSNSRSEMNVSTLELGDSALYLCASGGVRGNEQFFGPGTRLTVL.

V usage is TRBV29-1 and J usage is TRBJ2-2; the D gene is possibly TRBD2 (6 bases). The V end lost 7 bases, the J end lost 4 bases, and 13 bases lay between the germline ends. Germline V CDR1 and CDR2: SQVTM, ANQGSEA. CDR3 size: 13 residues. For the CDR3, the DNA is TGCAGCGGAAGGGACTTCCCCACCGGGGAGCTGTTTTTT. Protein sequence: CSGRDFPTGELFF.

This clone was seen a handful of times. The J gene is TRBJ2-2, the V gene TRBV25-1, with 10 nucleotides matching TRBD1. With V trimmed by 8 bases and J by 4 bases, 7 bases remained unmatched. The CDR3 sequence is 15 residues long. CDR1 MGHDK and CDR2 SYGVNS come from the germline V gene. The chain's CDR3 is CASHRQGASTGELFF. CDR3 bases: TGTGCCAGCCACCGACAGGGGGCGAGCACCGGGGAGCTGTTTTTT.

The genes are TRBV19 and TRBJ2-2, with D possibly being TRBD2 (6 bases). This CDR3 comprises 18 residues. In germline, CDR1 is LNHDA, CDR2 SQIVND (reference sequence). Trimming cost V 3 bases and J 1 base, with 18 bases left between them. The CDR3 bases are TGTGCCAGTAGTATCTTGAGGAGGGGTTACGAGAACACCGGGGAGCTGTTTTTT. Its protein product is CASSILRRGYENTGELFF.

The rearrangement links TRBV5-1 to TRBJ1-4; the match to TRBD1 covers 9 bases. Germline V gives CDR1 SGHRS, CDR2 YFSETQ. The CDR3 spans 16 residues. V lost 4 bases, J lost 1 base, and 5 bases stayed unmatched. CDR3 sequence (DNA): TGCGCCAGCAGCCCCCGACAGGGGGGAACTAATGAAAAACTGTTTTTT. Translating it yields CASSPRQGGTNEKLFF.

A few counts support this clone. The rearrangement links TRBV7-2 to TRBJ2-7; D unclear. Trimming left V 1 base short and J 3 bases short, with 13 bases between. Per germline, CDR1 SGHTA and CDR2 FQGNSA. The CDR3 spans 15 residues. CDR3 sequence reads: CASSLELLVGYEQYF. The DNA for the CDR3 is TGTGCCAGCAGCTTAGAGCTCCTAGTAGGCTACGAGCAGTACTTC.